This entry describes one TCR beta chain. The TCR alpha and TCR beta cDNA libraries, bearing sample barcodes and UMIs, were generated by 5'RACE using constant-segment primers. TCRdb passed the 5' RACE reads through MiXCR, listing each CDR3 protein once. Here the sample spans around 300,000 distinct CDR3 sequences, more than 15% being singletons. Trimming pared 7 bases from V and 5 bases from J, leaving 11 bases between. Germline V gene data show CDR1 as SNHLY and CDR2 as FYNNEI. The CDR3 extends over 13 amino acids. The sample belongs to a study of T-cell memory formation after mild COVID-19. This chain connects TRBV2 to TRBJ2-2, with D possibly TRBD1 on 5 matching bases. This receptor was identified in a man aged 18 to 30 who had mild COVID-19 (a few samples of this study predate the infection). Cell type and time point are not known. Input material: PBMCs or a T cell subset sorted from them (not recorded which). CDR3 residues: CASKLQVTGELFF. In DNA form, the CDR3 reads TGTGCCAGCAAACTACAGGTTACCGGGGAGCTGTTTTTT. The whole variable domain, filled in from reference TRBV2 and TRBJ2-2, reads EPEVTQTPSHQVTQMGQEVILRCVPISNHLYFYWYRQILGQKVEFLVSFYNNEISEKSEIFDDQFSVERPDGSNFTLKIRSTKLEDSAMYFCASKLQVTGELFFGEGSRLTVL.